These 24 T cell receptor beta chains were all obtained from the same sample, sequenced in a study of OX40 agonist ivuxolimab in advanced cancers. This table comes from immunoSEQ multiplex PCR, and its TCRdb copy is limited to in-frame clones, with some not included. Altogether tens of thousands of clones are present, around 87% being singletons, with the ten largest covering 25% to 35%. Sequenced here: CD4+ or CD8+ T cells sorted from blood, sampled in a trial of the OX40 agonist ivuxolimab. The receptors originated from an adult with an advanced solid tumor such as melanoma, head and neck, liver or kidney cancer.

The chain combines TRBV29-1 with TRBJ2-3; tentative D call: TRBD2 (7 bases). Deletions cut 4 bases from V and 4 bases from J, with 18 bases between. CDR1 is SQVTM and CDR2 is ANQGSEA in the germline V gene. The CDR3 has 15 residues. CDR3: CSVGDPGGGSDTQYF. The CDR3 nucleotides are TGCAGCGTTGGCGACCCGGGGGGCGGGTCAGATACGCAGTATTTT.

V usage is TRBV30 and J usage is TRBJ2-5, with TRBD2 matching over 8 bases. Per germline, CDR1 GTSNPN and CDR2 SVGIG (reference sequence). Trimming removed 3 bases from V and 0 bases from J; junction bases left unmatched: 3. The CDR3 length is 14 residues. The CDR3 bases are TGTGCCTGGAGACCGGGGGGGAACCAAGAGACCCAGTACTTC. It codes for CAWRPGGNQETQYF.

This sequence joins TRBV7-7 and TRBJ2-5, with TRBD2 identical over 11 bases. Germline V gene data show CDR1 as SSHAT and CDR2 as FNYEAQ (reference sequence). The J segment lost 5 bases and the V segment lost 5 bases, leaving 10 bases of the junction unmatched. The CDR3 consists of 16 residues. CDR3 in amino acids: CASSTLPGLAVETQYF. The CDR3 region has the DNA TGTGCCAGCAGCACCCTACCGGGACTAGCGGTGGAGACCCAGTACTTC.

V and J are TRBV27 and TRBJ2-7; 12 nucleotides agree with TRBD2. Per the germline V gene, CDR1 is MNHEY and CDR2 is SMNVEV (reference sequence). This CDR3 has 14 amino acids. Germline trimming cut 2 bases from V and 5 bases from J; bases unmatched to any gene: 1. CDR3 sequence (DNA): TGTGCCAGCAGTTTAGCTAGCGGGGGGGACGAGCAGTACTTC. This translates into CASSLASGGDEQYF.

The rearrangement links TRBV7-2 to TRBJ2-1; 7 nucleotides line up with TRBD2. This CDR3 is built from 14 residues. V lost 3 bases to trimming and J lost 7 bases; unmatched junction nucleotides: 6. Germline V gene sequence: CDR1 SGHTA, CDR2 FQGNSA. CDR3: CASSLNSGGNEQFF. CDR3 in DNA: TGTGCCAGCAGCTTGAATTCCGGGGGGAATGAGCAGTTCTTC.

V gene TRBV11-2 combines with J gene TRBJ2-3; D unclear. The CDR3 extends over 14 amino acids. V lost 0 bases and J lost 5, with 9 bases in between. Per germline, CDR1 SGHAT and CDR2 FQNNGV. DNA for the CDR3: TGTGCCAGCAGCTTAGATCCCCTCCTAGATACGCAGTATTTT. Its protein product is CASSLDPLLDTQYF.

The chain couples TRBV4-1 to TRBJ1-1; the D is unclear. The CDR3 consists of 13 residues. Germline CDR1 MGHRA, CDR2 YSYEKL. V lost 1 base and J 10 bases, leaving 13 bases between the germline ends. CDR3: CASSQGSTPIAFF. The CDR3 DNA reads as TGCGCCAGCAGCCAAGGCTCCACCCCCATAGCTTTCTTT.

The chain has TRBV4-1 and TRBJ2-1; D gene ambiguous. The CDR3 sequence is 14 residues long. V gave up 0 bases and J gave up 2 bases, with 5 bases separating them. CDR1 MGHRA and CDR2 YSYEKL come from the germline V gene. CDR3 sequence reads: CASSQEVPYNEQFF. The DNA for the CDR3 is TGCGCCAGCAGCCAAGAGGTCCCCTACAATGAGCAGTTCTTC.

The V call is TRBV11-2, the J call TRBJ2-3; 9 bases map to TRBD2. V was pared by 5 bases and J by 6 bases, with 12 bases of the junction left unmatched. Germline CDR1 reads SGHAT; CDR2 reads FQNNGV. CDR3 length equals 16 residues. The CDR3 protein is CASSILSGGEGDTQYF. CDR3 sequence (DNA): TGTGCCAGCAGCATCCTTAGCGGGGGTGAGGGGGATACGCAGTATTTT.

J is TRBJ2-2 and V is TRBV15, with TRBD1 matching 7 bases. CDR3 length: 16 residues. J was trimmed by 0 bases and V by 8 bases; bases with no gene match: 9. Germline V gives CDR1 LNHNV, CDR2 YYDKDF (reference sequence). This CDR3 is CATRMPGQPNTGELFF. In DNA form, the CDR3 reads TGTGCCACCCGTATGCCGGGACAGCCGAACACCGGGGAGCTGTTTTTT.

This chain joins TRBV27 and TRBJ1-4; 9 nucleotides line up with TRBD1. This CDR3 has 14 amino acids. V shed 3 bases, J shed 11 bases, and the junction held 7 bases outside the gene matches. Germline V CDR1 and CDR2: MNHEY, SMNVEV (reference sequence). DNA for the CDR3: TGTGCCAGCAGTTTCGGGACAGGGCTCGCTAAACTGTTTTTT. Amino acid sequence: CASSFGTGLAKLFF.

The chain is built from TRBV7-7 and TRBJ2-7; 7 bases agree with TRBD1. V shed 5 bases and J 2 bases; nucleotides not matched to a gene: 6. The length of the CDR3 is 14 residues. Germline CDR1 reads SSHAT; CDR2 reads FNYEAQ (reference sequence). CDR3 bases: TGTGCCAGCAGCCGGGACAGCGCGACCTACGAGCAGTACTTC. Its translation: CASSRDSATYEQYF.

CDR3 loop: CASSLASGSYEQYF. The CDR3 region has the DNA TGTGCCAGCAGCTTAGCGTCGGGCTCCTACGAGCAGTACTTC. The chain has TRBV7-6 and TRBJ2-7, with D unclear. Trimming took 0 bases from V and 0 from J, leaving 6 bases between them. In germline, CDR1 is SGHVS, CDR2 FNYEAQ. The CDR3 consists of 14 residues.

In nucleotides, the CDR3 is TGTGCCAGCAGCTCCGTACCGGGGGGCTATGGCTACACCTTC. This sequence encodes CASSSVPGGYGYTF. The chain is built from TRBV11-2 and TRBJ1-2; weak D call: TRBD1 (5 bases). Germline values: CDR1 SGHAT, CDR2 FQNNGV. Between the trimmed V and J ends, which lost 4 bases and 4 bases, there was a span of 13 bases. The CDR3 has 14 residues.

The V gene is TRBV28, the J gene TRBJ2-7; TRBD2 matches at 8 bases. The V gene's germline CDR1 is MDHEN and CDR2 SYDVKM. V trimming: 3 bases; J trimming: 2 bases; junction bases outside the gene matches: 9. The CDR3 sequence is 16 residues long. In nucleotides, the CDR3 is TGTGCCAGCAGTTTGGAGCTAGCGGGTTATACCTACGAGCAGTACTTC. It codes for CASSLELAGYTYEQYF.

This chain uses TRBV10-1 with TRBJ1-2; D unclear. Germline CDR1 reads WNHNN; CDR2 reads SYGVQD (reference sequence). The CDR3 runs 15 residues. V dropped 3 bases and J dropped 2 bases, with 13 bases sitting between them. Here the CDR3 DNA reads TGCGCCAGCAGTGACGGCCTAACTCCCAACTATGGCTACACCTTC. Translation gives CASSDGLTPNYGYTF.

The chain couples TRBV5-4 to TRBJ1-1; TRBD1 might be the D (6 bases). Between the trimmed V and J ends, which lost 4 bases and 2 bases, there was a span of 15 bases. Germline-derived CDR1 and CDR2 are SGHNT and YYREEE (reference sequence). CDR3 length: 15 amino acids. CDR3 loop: CASSPRDRSNTEAFF. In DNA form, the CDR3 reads TGTGCCAGCAGCCCCCGAGACAGGTCAAACACTGAAGCTTTCTTT.

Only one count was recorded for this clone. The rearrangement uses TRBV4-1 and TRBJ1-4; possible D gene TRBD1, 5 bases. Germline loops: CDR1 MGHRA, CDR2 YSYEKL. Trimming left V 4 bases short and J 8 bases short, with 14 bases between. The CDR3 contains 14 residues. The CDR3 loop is CASSRQGRGEKLFF. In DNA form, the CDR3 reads TGCGCCAGCAGCCGACAAGGAAGGGGCGAAAAACTGTTTTTT.

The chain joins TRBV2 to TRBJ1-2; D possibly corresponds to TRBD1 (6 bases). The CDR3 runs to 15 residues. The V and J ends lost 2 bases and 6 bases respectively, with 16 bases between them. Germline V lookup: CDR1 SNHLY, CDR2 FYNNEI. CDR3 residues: CASSEYEGTSNGYTF. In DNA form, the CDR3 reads TGTGCCAGCAGTGAATACGAGGGGACAAGCAATGGCTACACCTTC.

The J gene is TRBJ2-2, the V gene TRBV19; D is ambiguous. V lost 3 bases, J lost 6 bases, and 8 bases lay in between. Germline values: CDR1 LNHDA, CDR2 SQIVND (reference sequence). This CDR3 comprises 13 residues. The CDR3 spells CASSIGSPGELFF. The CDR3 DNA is TGTGCCAGTAGTATTGGATCCCCCGGGGAGCTGTTTTTT.

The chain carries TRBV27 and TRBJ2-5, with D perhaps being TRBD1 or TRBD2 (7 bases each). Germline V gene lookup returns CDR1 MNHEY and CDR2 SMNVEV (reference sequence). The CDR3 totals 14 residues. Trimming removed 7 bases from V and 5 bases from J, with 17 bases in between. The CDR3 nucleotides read TGTGCCAGCAACGAGACAGGGAGGGGGGAGACCCAGTACTTC. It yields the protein CASNETGRGETQYF.

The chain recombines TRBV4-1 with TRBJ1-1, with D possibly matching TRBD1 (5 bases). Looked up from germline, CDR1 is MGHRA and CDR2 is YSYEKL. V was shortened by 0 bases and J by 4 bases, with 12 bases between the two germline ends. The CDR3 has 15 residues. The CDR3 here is CASSQEQAAGTEAFF. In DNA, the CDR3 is TGCGCCAGCAGCCAAGAACAGGCGGCCGGCACTGAAGCTTTCTTT.

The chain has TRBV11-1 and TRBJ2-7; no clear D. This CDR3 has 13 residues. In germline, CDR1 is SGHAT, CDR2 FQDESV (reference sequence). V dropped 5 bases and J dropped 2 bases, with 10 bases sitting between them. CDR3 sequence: CASSLDMAYEQYF. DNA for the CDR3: TGTGCCAGCAGCCTAGACATGGCCTACGAGCAGTACTTC.

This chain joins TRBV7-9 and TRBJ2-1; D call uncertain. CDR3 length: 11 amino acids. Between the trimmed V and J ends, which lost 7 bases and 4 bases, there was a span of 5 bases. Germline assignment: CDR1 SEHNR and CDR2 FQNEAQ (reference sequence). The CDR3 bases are TGTGCCAGCACCCTATACAATGAGCAGTTCTTC. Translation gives CASTLYNEQFF.